This TCR beta chain was sequenced in a study of T cell repertoires in cytomegalovirus infection (dated by TCRdb to between 2018 and 2020). About the investigation overall: The peptide stimulations were aimed at well-studied HLA-B-restricted epitopes as well as recently identified HLA-C-restricted CMV epitopes, whose presentation resists viral immunomodulation. The HLA type of each donor mattered for the analysis, because public TCR beta signatures pointed to carriage of CMV infection along with the matching HLA type.

The study at large found these results: Cumulative frequency of public TCR beta family members discriminated carriers of CMV infection plus the relevant HLA type in this cohort and an independent roughly 340-donor cohort. In the ex vivo response, HLA-C-restricted CMV-specific TCR beta clonotypes were dominant, and in two of eight donors the single most frequent clonotype came from this HLA-C-restricted group.

This clonotype was counted many times. The specificity of this receptor is unknown. One base away there is no much larger clone; base qualities are not given. Read against the paper, the sample's treatment or condition label means: in vitro stimulation with specific CMV peptide epitopes to enrich CMV-specific T cells. Instrument on record: Illumina HiSeq 1500. TCRdb reanalyzed the raw reads on its own, using fastp at Q25 for trimming and MiXCR for clone calling, and kept in-frame beta chains. A single entry per CDR3 protein holds the most common genes and DNA from its merged rows. This sample holds around 770,000 distinct CDR3 sequences; roughly 29% were observed only once. The ten largest clones represent under 15% of the sample. The sequencing used cultured CD8+ T cells from PBMCs, collected from culture after CMV antigen stimulation. The source is a human donor in good health (CMV status not recorded). Some clones in this sample may be carry-over from other donors' samples.

The CDR3 region reads CASPSGAVNTGELFF. In nucleotide form, the sequence is TGTGCCAGTCCATCTGGGGCTGTCAACACCGGGGAGCTGTTTTTT. The chain links TRBV7-8 with TRBJ2-2; TRBD1 might be the D gene, on 5 matching bases. The CDR3 contains 15 residues, cysteine and phenylalanine counted. The CDR3 DNA has 45 bases and is translated from base 1. CDR1 and CDR2 (SGHVS, FQNEAQ) derive from the germline V gene. The trim is 9 bases for V and 2 bases for J, with a gap of 16 bases between the germline ends.